The entry that follows covers one T cell receptor beta chain sequence. The specificity of this receptor is unknown. Base qualities are not at hand, and no much larger clone is one base apart. TCRbeta CDR3 regions were amplified from genomic DNA by means of the immunoSEQ Assay, a bias-controlled multiplex PCR. The original methods were these. The number of nucleated cells in each sample was estimated by amplification of reference gene primers within the assay. Sequence reads were collapsed and filtered to measure the absolute abundance of every unique TCRbeta CDR3 rearrangement. For each sample, productive Simpson clonality was calculated as the square root of Simpson's diversity index over productive rearrangements. Here the immuneACCESS table is served through TCRdb, limited to in-frame sequences with V and J called. Missing clones are a known gap in these copies; in checked studies unresolved V genes cover under half, and the rest lacks a known reason. The DNA was the basis for D and trimming; V, J and clone size are from that table. A total of 150,000 or so clones appear in this sample, 80% to 95% of them only once. Roughly 2.1% of the sample lies in the top ten.

From cysteine to phenylalanine, the CDR3 is 12 amino acids long. Only CDR3 DNA is held: 36 bases, read in frame from base 1. V is reduced by 6 bases and J by 2 bases, leaving a spacing of 6 bases between them. One collaborating source in Seattle enrolled patients while the patients were actively infected and followed the patients over time throughout the course of disease. Whole blood was collected in K2EDTA tubes by collaborating institutions according to the institutions' own protocols. Collaborator samples were shipped for TCRbeta analysis as frozen whole blood, isolated PBMCs, or DNA extracted from either sample type. These data originate in a study of blood T cell repertoires in COVID-19 (dated by TCRdb to 2020 to 2022). Study-level background: Collaborator samples came from the United States, Italy and Spain and covered acute and convalescent phases of COVID-19. The material from the prospective study consisted of cDNA or gDNA derived from T cells, B-cell-depleted T cells, or PBMCs. Deeply sampled blood TCRbeta repertoires from subjects exposed to, actively infected with, or recovered from COVID-19 were included in the dataset. The repertoires were made available in a free public database intended to serve as a resource for research on the immune response to SARS-CoV-2. Samples were obtained from the ongoing ImmuneRACE study (first 160 participants) and from 950 to 1,500 subjects provided by 6 global collaborators. Nearly every sample came with metadata listing a de-identified subject ID, COVID-19 status, age in years and sex. HLA class I and class II types, where available, came from metadata supplied by the sample provider rather than from assay-based typing.

Study-level results and caveats: Clinical and demographic metadata were provided uncurated, with the amount varying by source and participant.

Sequencing input: peripheral blood. Recombination joined TRBV12-3 or TRBV12-4 with TRBJ2-3; D gene: possibly TRBD2, on 5 matching bases. The TCR sequence derives from a woman aged 55-70 years with COVID-19, enrolled during active disease. The CDR3 reads CASRLDTDTQYF. The DNA sequence is TGTGCCAGCAGACTAGACACAGATACGCAGTATTTT.